The 4 T cell receptor beta chains listed next were all sequenced from one sample in a study of T cells in Graves' hyperthyroidism and ophthalmopathy. Amplification of TCR beta CDR3 regions was performed using RNA transcripts as template. The primer set for the first-round RT-PCR of the TCR CDR3 was HTBI. Each CDR3 protein is one row after TCRdb ran MiXCR on the multiplex PCR reads. The table records 300,000 to 400,000 distinct CDR3 sequences, about 14% of them present only once. Source material: blood. The receptors were gathered from a woman in her twenties or thirties with Graves' ophthalmopathy.

This clonotype was observed at least ten times. The rearrangement joins TRBV20-1 to TRBJ2-7, with D perhaps matching TRBD2 (6 bases). Trimming took off 1 base at V and 0 bases at J, with 19 bases between the two ends. CDR3 size: 17 residues. The germline gives CDR1 DFQATT, CDR2 SNEGSKA (reference sequence). The CDR3 DNA reads as TGCAGTGCTAGAGGCGCCCCTCCCCCTAGCGACTCCTACGAGCAGTACTTC. Residues: CSARGAPPPSDSYEQYF.

This clonotype showed up many times. This chain's CDR3 is CASSLISEQFF. The CDR3 nucleotides are TGTGCCAGCAGTTTAATTTCTGAGCAGTTCTTC. This chain uses TRBV12-3 or TRBV12-4 with TRBJ2-1; D ambiguous. CDR3 length: 11 amino acids. Trimming took 2 bases from V and 9 from J, leaving 5 bases between them.

This clonotype was observed many times. The rearrangement links TRBV4-1 to TRBJ2-7; D uncertain. The V end was cut by 4 bases, the J end by 6 bases, with 25 bases between. The length of the CDR3 is 17 residues. Germline CDR1 MGHRA, CDR2 YSYEKL. The CDR3 bases are TGCGCCAGCAGCCGCCTTACCTCGGACCCCAGCCGAGGCGAGCAGTACTTC. Its protein product is CASSRLTSDPSRGEQYF.

This clonotype was seen repeatedly, ten times or more. CDR3: CASSLSGNRSPLHF. DNA for the CDR3: TGTGCCAGCAGTTTATCAGGGAATCGTTCACCCCTCCACTTT. The chain links TRBV28 to TRBJ1-6; a possible D gene is TRBD1 (5 bases). Germline V CDR1 and CDR2: MDHEN, SYDVKM. Trimming shortened V by 1 base and J by 9 bases, and 10 bases separated the two germline ends. CDR3 length: 14 residues. Filled out from reference TRBV28 and TRBJ1-6, the complete variable domain reads DVKVTQSSRYLVKRTGEKVFLECVQDMDHENMFWYRQDPGLGLRLIYFSYDVKMKEKGDIPEGYSVSREKKERFSLILESASTNQTSMYLCASSLSGNRSPLHFGNGTRLTVT.